These T cell receptor beta chains were read from a single sample in a study of molecular identifiers for immune sequencing clone quantification. TCRdb re-called the PCR reads through MiXCR, storing one row per CDR3 protein. The data hold about 510,000 distinct CDR3 sequences, with about 21% observed a single time. Sequenced sample: naive CD8+ T cells from blood, with Jurkat cell RNA spiked in. The receptors shown here come from a human donor in good health. Some libraries in this study had Jurkat cell RNA spiked in. The CDR3 runs from the conserved cysteine through the conserved F or W. Each record gives: V gene, CDR3 protein.

TRBV28,CASSLPYFASSYEQYF
TRBV7-2,CASSLGILAGTDTQYF
TRBV2,CANSDVTGEWYEQYF
TRBV19,CASSIDAGANVLTF
TRBV7-2,CASSPRGLYNEQFF
TRBV11-2,CASSWATGALGETQYF
TRBV12-3/TRBV12-4,CASSFDRNQPQHF
TRBV12-3/TRBV12-4,CASSAGLNSYEQYF
TRBV12-3/TRBV12-4,CASSLASVRHLPAEQYF
TRBV19,CASGQGANEQFF
TRBV7-3,CASSPGTGVMETQYF
TRBV19,CASSPGRTGIHEQYF
TRBV27,CASSLAGALPNEQFF
TRBV7-9,CASSLTYGSSGNTIYF
TRBV7-9,CASSLETSPDTQYF
TRBV7-2,CASSLDLVAGSDTQYF
TRBV7-2,CASSLGLAGGFADTQYF
TRBV29-1,CSAEAREGQLYEQYF
TRBV24-1,CATSDFNTGELFF
TRBV5-8,CASSLAGLAGGPSSTDTQYF
TRBV2,CASRPETGIYEQYF
TRBV5-1,CASSTDRASTDTQYF
TRBV4-1,CASSRSARTGGLETQYF
TRBV4-3,CASSQERAGGLYEQYF
TRBV7-2,CASLIRGQTNYGYTF
TRBV20-1,CSARTSGRNTDTQYF
TRBV5-1,CASSPTGGSPKNIQYF
TRBV9,CASSVEGSGRGDTQYF
TRBV20-1,CSARDWPGLNTEAFF
TRBV4-3,CASSAYRGLGEAFF
TRBV18,CASSPGTSYSEQFF
TRBV20-1,CSAAGWRTGELFF
TRBV6-5,CASSSGYNQPQHF
TRBV6-5,CASSYGPFGHTF
TRBV7-9,CASTPEFRTVGNEQFF
TRBV6-2/TRBV6-3,CASSRDRGSTEAFF
TRBV15,CATKSGASYNEQFF
TRBV27,CAGSLLGGLAGGYEQYF
TRBV4-3,CASSQALHTYEQYF
TRBV6-5,CASSRDRGNGEQFF
TRBV9,CASSGQGENIQYF
TRBV5-1,CASSLAGGRKSERYF
TRBV28,CASSPIAGPYEQYF
TRBV7-2,CASSLWGDSGANVLTF
TRBV4-3,CASSQYTGAYEQYF
TRBV5-6,CVSSLTPTDMEQYF
TRBV6-1,CASSEGPAGQGWYNEQFF
TRBV19,CASRAGVDQYF
TRBV29-1,CSVEEAGDRRETQYF
TRBV5-1,CATTSGFGTDTQYF
TRBV11-2,CASSRTGREQYF
TRBV7-9,CASSPAERGYEQYF
TRBV9,CASSSGPSSSYEQYF